The clone carrying this TCR beta chain was counted once. The CDR3 extends over 14 amino acids. The V and J ends lost 3 bases and 4 bases respectively, with 13 bases between them. The germline V gene has CDR1 LGHNA and CDR2 YNFKEQ. This sample stems from a study of shared clonotypes between healthy human individuals. Assay used: immunoSEQ multiplex PCR; TCRdb lists only in-frame clones, some missing. The sample has about half a million clones, 70% to 80% seen once. The sample was PBMCs. The TCR comes from a woman in her forties in good health. Some clones in this sample may be carry-over from other donors' samples. The V call is TRBV4-2, the J call TRBJ2-7, with D tentatively TRBD1 (6 bases). The CDR3 spells CASSQDSRSYEQYF. DNA of the CDR3: TGTGCCAGCAGCCAGGACAGTCGATCTTACGAGCAGTACTTC.